Sequencing of this T cell receptor beta chain was carried out in a study of shared clonotypes between healthy human individuals. The overall study: CD4 naive and memory got three plates each, CD8 naive two, CD8 memory one.

Comment on this clone: Its antigen remains unknown.

Researchers divided each subset's genomic DNA evenly across several immunoSEQ plates. Clones were sequenced by immunoSEQ multiplex PCR, and TCRdb holds only the in-frame ones, with some missing. The sample has 550,000 to 650,000 clones, roughly 96% seen once; the top ten hold roughly 0.1%. The naive CD8 population came from CD45RO-negative cells selected for CCR7, without terminally differentiated effector memory CD45RA+ cells. All of the donors resided in Nashville, Tennessee, and each was a Caucasian adult. Study findings and constraints: It was only blood that was sampled, and tissue repertoires likely differ.

The V end lost 1 base, the J end lost 9 bases, and 10 bases lay between the germline ends. This CDR3 has 13 amino acids. Germline lookup yields CDR1 LNHDA and CDR2 SQIVND (reference sequence). The chain employs TRBV19 and TRBJ2-1; D unresolved. Sequences were obtained from naive CD8+ T cells sorted from blood. The TCR originated in a woman aged 25 to 39 in good health. CDR3 coding DNA: TGTGCCAGTAGTATAGGTTTGGCGCTTGAGCAGTTCTTC. This translates into CASSIGLALEQFF. Looking up the rest from reference TRBV19 and TRBJ2-1 gives the full variable domain: DGGITQSPKYLFRKEGQNVTLSCEQNLNHDAMYWYRQDPGQGLRLIYYSQIVNDFQKGDIAEGYSVSREKKESFPLTVTSAQKNPTAFYLCASSIGLALEQFFGPGTRLTVL.